This T cell receptor beta chain was identified in a study of cytotoxic CD8 clonotypes in ibrutinib-treated CLL. Across the study: Partial response was seen in about 25 patients and complete response in 2; after median around 72 months, approximately 14 stayed remitted, around 12 progressed. Findings of the study overall: Private clonotypes, not public ones, expanded at ibrutinib response.

Per the germline V gene, CDR1 is KGHSH and CDR2 is LQKENI. V lost 1 base and J 4 bases, leaving 10 bases between the germline ends. The CDR3 contains 15 residues. Some clones are missing from TCRdb's copy, which holds only in-frame ones; the method was immunoSEQ multiplex PCR. In the table there are some 50,000 clones, around 68% of which are singletons. With respect to this clone: Its antigen is as yet unknown.

The chain has TRBV18 and TRBJ2-2, with D perhaps TRBD1 or TRBD2 (5 bases each). The clonotype originates from a human donor with chronic lymphocytic leukemia. The starting material was PBMCs, obtained after 12 months of ibrutinib treatment. This CDR3 is CASSPLGVITGELFF. The CDR3 DNA sequence: TGTGCCAGCTCACCACTGGGGGTTATCACCGGGGAGCTGTTTTTT.